This T cell receptor beta chain is from a study of regulatory T cells in long-lasting Graves disease. HTBI primers from iRepertoire and Arm-PCR of CDR3 regions yielded the TCR beta libraries. TCRdb fed the multiplex PCR reads into MiXCR, producing one record per CDR3 protein. In the table there are under 300,000 distinct CDR3 sequences, 18% of which are singletons. Time point described: newly diagnosed GD, antithyroid drugs for less than 3 months. Extracted PBMC RNA gave rise to the TCR library. American Thyroid Association guidelines defined how Graves' disease was diagnosed. V was pared by 2 bases and J by 0 bases, with 11 bases between. The length of the CDR3 is 16 residues. Germline V lookup: CDR1 LGHNT, CDR2 FRNRAP. This clonotype was seen repeatedly, ten times or more. These data were also filed under a second study, of T cells in Graves' hyperthyroidism and ophthalmopathy. That investigation notes: An initial round of RT-PCR targeting the TCR CDR3 relied on the HTBI primer set. Ophthalmopathy onset followed model prediction by a median about 6.9 months.

V and J are TRBV12-5 and TRBJ1-3; D is unclear. This TCR derives from a woman in her 30s with Graves disease. The specimen comprised peripheral blood mononuclear cells (PBMCs), sampled at new diagnosis, from a patient treated with antithyroid drugs. The CDR3 loop reads CASGLLRLNSGNTIYF. In nucleotides, the CDR3 is TGTGCTAGTGGTTTGCTCCGCCTAAACTCTGGAAACACCATATATTTT.